The clone carrying this TCR beta chain was observed a handful of times. This specimen belongs to a study of T-cell reconstitution after alpha-beta-depleted transplantation in children. Unique molecular identifiers tagged the TCRbeta library. TCRdb re-called the PCR reads through MiXCR, storing one row per CDR3 protein. Found here are about 250,000 distinct CDR3 sequences, roughly a quarter of them singletons; the top ten hold 4.5% to 5.5%. The V end lost 5 bases, the J end lost 5 bases, and 9 bases lay between the germline ends. Germline assignment: CDR1 MNHEY and CDR2 SVGAGI. The CDR3 consists of 12 residues.

V is TRBV6-5 and J is TRBJ1-2; no firm D call. The TCR was taken from a female patient aged 2 to 10 who had a stem cell transplant for congenital amegakaryocytic thrombocytopenia, so the T cells may come from the graft donor. This specimen consisted of PBMCs, mostly from graft donor cells, obtained 360 days after TCRalphabeta/CD19-depleted stem cell transplant. CDR3: CASSTREYGYTF. Written as DNA, the CDR3 is TGTGCCAGCAGTACCCGGGAGTATGGCTACACCTTC.